These 6 T cell receptor beta chains originate from one sample sequenced in a study of T-cell reconstitution after alpha-beta-depleted transplantation in children. Preparation of the TCRbeta library was carried out with unique molecular identifiers. TCRdb re-analysed the PCR reads in MiXCR, keeping a single row per CDR3 protein. Here the sample spans approximately 630,000 distinct CDR3 sequences, less than 15% being singletons. The material sequenced was PBMCs, taken before TCRalphabeta/CD19-depleted stem cell transplant. The receptors here all came from a girl aged 2 to 9 with congenital amegakaryocytic thrombocytopenia, due to receive a stem cell transplant.

This clonotype was counted at least ten times. V is TRBV20-1 and J is TRBJ2-1, with D hard to call. The V gene lost 5 bases and the J gene lost 2 bases, with 10 bases spanning the gap. Germline CDR1 is DFQATT and CDR2 is SNEGSKA (reference sequence). This CDR3 contains 13 residues. The CDR3 bases are TGCAGTGCTGCCCCCCGGCCCTACAATGAGCAGTTCTTC. Its protein is CSAAPRPYNEQFF.

The sample holds a few counts of this clonotype. The chain combines TRBV12-3 or TRBV12-4 with TRBJ2-1, with no clear D. The V gene lost 5 bases and the J gene lost 3 bases, with 23 bases spanning the gap. The CDR3 length is 18 residues. CDR3 protein: CASSLFTGLYGIYNEQFF. DNA for the CDR3: TGTGCCAGCAGTCTCTTCACGGGTCTCTACGGTATCTACAATGAGCAGTTCTTC.

This clonotype was recorded at least ten times. The chain recombines TRBV12-3 or TRBV12-4 with TRBJ2-1, with a weak D call TRBD1 (6 bases). The germline V and J ends were trimmed by 1 base and 6 bases, with 19 bases remaining between them. The CDR3 contains 17 residues. The CDR3: CASSLGFWGPGFNEQFF. The CDR3 bases are TGTGCCAGCAGTTTAGGGTTTTGGGGGCCCGGGTTCAATGAGCAGTTCTTC.

This clonotype has a count of ten or more. The chain combines TRBV5-5 with TRBJ2-1, with TRBD1 identical over 8 bases. Germline V CDR1 and CDR2: SGHKS, YYEKEE (reference sequence). This CDR3 region has 14 residues. J lost 4 bases, V lost 4 bases, and 4 bases had no gene match. CDR3: CASSAGTGYNEQFF. CDR3 bases: TGTGCCAGCAGCGCCGGGACAGGATACAATGAGCAGTTCTTC. Full variable domain (missing parts from reference TRBV5-5 and TRBJ2-1): DAGVTQSPTHLIKTRGQQVTLRCSPISGHKSVSWYQQVLGQGPQFIFQYYEKEERGRGNFPDRFSARQFPNYSSELNVNALLLGDSALYLCASSAGTGYNEQFFGPGTRLTVL.

The gene calls are TRBV27 and TRBJ2-1; TRBD2 matches 7 bases. Trimming at V came to 11 bases and at J to 7 bases, leaving 11 bases not matched to a gene. CDR1 and CDR2 from the germline V gene are MNHEY and SMNVEV (reference sequence). The CDR3 has 13 amino acids. The DNA for the CDR3 is TGTGCCGCCGACTGGGAGGGCTTAAATGAGCAGTTCTTC. This sequence encodes CAADWEGLNEQFF.

This rearrangement joins TRBV24-1 to TRBJ2-7, with D hard to call. Trimming took off 4 bases at V and 0 bases at J, with 15 bases between the two ends. The CDR3 loop spans 16 amino acids. From germline, CDR1 is KGHDR and CDR2 SFDVKD. DNA for the CDR3: TGTGCCACCAGTGACGTGGGTAAATCGGGCTCCTACGAGCAGTACTTC. Translated, it gives CATSDVGKSGSYEQYF.